The present TCR beta chain was sequenced within a study of T cell repertoires in cytomegalovirus infection. Study results and caveats: Based on cumulative public TCR beta family frequency, carriers of CMV plus the relevant HLA were identified.

This clonotype was seen a few times. Its antigen is not known. The germline CDR1 and CDR2 sequences are LNHNV and YYDKDF (reference sequence). The ends were cut back, 0 bases at V and 1 base at J, with 21 bases in the middle. The CDR3 spans 19 residues. MiXCR, run by TCRdb on the reads, gives a single entry per CDR3 protein. The sample includes about 490,000 distinct CDR3 sequences, approximately 16% of them seen just once. J is TRBJ1-1 and V is TRBV15; a possible D gene is TRBD1 (5 bases). The TCR sequence derives from a human donor in good health (CMV status not recorded). Some clones in this sample may be carry-over from other donors' samples. The sample consisted of CD8+ T cells from PBMCs. The chain's CDR3 is CATSREPKGREWGNTEAFF. CDR3 DNA: TGTGCCACCAGCAGAGAGCCAAAGGGACGGGAATGGGGGAACACTGAAGCTTTCTTT.